This T cell receptor (beta chain) was identified during a study of blood T cells in healthy people across ages. Through a sample-barcoded 5' primer and a J-beta primer mix, a second PCR was run for about 6 to 12 cycles. TCRdb re-analysed the 5' RACE reads in MiXCR, keeping a single row per CDR3 protein. The data hold hundreds of thousands of distinct CDR3 sequences, with 56% observed a single time. This clonotype was observed a single time. CDR1 and CDR2 (germline): LGHDT, YNNKEL (reference sequence). CDR3 length equals 15 residues. The V and J ends lost 1 base and 4 bases, in that order; junction bases with no gene match: 5.

The sample consisted of blood. The sequence was collected from a man aged 35-49 years in good health. The chain has TRBV3-1 and TRBJ1-2; 8 nucleotides match TRBD1. Here the CDR3 DNA reads TGTGCCAGCAGCCAAGCCGCAGGGGGCGGCTATGGCTACACCTTC. It is translated as CASSQAAGGGYGYTF. Supplemented by reference TRBV3-1 and TRBJ1-2, the full variable domain reads DTAVSQTPKYLVTQMGNDKSIKCEQNLGHDTMYWYKQDSKKFLKIMFSYNNKELIINETVPNRFSPKSPDKAHLNLHINSLELGDSAVYFCASSQAAGGGYGYTFGSGTRLTVV.